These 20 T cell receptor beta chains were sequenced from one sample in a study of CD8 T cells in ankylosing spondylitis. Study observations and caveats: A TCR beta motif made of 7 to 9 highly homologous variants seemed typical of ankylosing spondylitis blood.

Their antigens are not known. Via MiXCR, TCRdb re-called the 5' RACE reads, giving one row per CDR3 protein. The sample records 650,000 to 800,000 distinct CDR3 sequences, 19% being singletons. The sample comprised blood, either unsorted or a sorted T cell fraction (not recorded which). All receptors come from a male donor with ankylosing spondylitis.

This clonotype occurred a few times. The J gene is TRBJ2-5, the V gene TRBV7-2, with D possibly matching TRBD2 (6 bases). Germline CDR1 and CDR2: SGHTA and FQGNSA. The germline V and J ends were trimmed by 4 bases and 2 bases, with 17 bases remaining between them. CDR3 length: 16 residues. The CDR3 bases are TGTGCCAGCAGCTCAATGGGGGGATGGAGGCAAGAGACCCAGTACTTC. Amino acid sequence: CASSSMGGWRQETQYF. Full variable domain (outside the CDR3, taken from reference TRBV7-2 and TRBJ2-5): GAGVSQSPSNKVTEKGKDVELRCDPISGHTALYWYRQSLGQGLEFLIYFQGNSAPDKSGLPSDRFSAERTGGSVSTLTIQRTQQEDSAVYLCASSSMGGWRQETQYFGPGTRLLVL.

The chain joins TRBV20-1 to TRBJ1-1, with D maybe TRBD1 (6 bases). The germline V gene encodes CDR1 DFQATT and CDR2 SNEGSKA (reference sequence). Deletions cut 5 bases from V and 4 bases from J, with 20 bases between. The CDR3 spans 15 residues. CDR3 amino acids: CSAPGQPDVGTEAFF. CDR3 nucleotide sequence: TGCAGTGCTCCAGGACAGCCCGACGTGGGCACTGAAGCTTTCTTT.

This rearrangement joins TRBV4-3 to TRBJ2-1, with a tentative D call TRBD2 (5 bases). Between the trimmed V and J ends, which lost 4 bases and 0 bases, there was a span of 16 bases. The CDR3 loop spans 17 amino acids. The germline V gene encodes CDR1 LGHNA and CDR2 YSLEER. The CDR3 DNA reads TGCGCCAGCAGCCCCTGGGGAGCTCCAAGCTCCTACAATGAGCAGTTCTTC. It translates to CASSPWGAPSSYNEQFF.

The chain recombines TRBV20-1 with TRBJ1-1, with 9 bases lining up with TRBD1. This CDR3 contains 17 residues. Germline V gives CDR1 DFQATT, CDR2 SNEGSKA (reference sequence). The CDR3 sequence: CSPKGGGPGQGGTEAFF. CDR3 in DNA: TGCAGCCCAAAGGGGGGGGGCCCGGGACAGGGAGGCACTGAAGCTTTCTTT.

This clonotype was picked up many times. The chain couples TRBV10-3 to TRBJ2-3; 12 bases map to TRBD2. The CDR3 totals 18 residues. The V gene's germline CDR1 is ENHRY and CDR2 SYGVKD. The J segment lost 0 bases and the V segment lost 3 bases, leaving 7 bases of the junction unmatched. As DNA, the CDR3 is TGTGCCATCAGTGAATCTAGCGGGAGGGCCGGAAGCACAGATACGCAGTATTTT. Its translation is CAISESSGRAGSTDTQYF.

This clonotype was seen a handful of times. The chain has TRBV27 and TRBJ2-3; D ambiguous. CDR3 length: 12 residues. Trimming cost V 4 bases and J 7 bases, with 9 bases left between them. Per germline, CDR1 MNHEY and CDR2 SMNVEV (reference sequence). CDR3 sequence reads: CASSSTWNTQYF. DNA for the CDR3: TGTGCCAGCAGTTCTACATGGAATACGCAGTATTTT.

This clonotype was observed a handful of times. This CDR3 is CASSLLASSSYEQYF. For the CDR3, the DNA is TGTGCCAGCAGTTTATTAGCGTCGAGCTCCTACGAGCAGTACTTC. The chain links TRBV28 to TRBJ2-7; D possibly corresponds to TRBD2 (5 bases). Trimming stripped 1 base from V and 0 bases from J, with 10 bases between. The CDR3 has 15 amino acids. Per germline, CDR1 MDHEN and CDR2 SYDVKM.

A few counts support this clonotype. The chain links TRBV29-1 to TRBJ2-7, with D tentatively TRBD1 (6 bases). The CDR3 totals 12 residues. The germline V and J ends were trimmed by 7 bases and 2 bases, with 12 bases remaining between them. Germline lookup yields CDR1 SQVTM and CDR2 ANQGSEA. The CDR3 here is CSGRDTTYEQYF. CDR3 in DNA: TGCAGCGGCCGGGACACCACCTACGAGCAGTACTTC.

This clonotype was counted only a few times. The CDR3 nucleotides are TGTGCCAGCAGCTCTGAGGGACTAGCATCGGGCGAGCAGTACTTC. Protein sequence: CASSSEGLASGEQYF. J is TRBJ2-7 and V is TRBV11-2, with 9 nucleotides matching TRBD2. Germline CDR1 and CDR2: SGHAT and FQNNGV. The CDR3 consists of 15 residues. V lost 4 bases to trimming and J lost 6 bases; unmatched junction nucleotides: 10.

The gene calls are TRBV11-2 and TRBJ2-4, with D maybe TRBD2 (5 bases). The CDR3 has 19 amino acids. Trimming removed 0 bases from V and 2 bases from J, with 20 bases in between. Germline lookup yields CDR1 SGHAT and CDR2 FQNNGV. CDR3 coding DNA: TGTGCCAGCAGCTTAGAGGTCGAAGGGAGAAAGGGAACCAAAAACATTCAGTACTTC. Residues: CASSLEVEGRKGTKNIQYF.

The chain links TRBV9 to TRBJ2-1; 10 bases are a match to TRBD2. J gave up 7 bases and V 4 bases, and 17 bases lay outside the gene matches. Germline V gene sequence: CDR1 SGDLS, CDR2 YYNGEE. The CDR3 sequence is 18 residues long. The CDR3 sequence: CASSRKPTERGGGNEQFF. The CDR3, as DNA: TGTGCCAGCAGCCGGAAGCCGACTGAGCGGGGGGGCGGGAATGAGCAGTTCTTC. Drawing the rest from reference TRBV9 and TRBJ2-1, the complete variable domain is DSGVTQTPKHLITATGQRVTLRCSPRSGDLSVYWYQQSLDQGLQFLIQYYNGEERAKGNILERFSAQQFPDLHSELNLSSLELGDSALYFCASSRKPTERGGGNEQFFGPGTRLTVL.

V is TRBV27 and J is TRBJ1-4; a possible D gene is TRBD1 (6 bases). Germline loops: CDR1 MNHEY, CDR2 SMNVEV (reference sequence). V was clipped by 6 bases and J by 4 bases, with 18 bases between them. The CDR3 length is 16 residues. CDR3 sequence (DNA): TGTGCCAGCAGAAATCGTCTAGGGGGGTTTAATGAAAAACTGTTTTTT. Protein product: CASRNRLGGFNEKLFF.

CDR3 amino acids: CASSPSGGPADTQYF. The CDR3 bases are TGTGCCAGCAGCCCTAGCGGGGGGCCCGCCGATACGCAGTATTTT. The rearrangement uses TRBV12-3 or TRBV12-4 and TRBJ2-3, with 11 bases lining up with TRBD2. After removal of 6 bases from V and 6 bases from J, the junction contained 8 bases not matched to a gene. The CDR3 length is 15 residues.

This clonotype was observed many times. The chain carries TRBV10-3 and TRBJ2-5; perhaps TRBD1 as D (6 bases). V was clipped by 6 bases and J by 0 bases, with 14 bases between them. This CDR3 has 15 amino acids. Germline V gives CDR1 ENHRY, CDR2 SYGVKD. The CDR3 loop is CAIRQGNLYQETQYF. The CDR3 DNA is TGTGCCATCAGACAGGGTAATCTGTACCAAGAGACCCAGTACTTC.

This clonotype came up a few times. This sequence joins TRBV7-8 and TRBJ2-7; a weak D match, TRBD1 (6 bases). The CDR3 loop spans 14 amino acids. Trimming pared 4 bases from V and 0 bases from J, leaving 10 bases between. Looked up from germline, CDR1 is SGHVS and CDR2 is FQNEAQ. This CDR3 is CASSSDSNSYEQYF. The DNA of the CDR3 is TGTGCCAGCAGCTCGGACAGCAACTCCTACGAGCAGTACTTC.

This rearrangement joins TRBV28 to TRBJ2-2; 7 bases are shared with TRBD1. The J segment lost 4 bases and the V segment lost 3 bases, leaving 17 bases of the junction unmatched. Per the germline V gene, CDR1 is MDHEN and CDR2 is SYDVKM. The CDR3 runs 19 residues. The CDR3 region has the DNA TGTGCCAGCAGTTTGTTTGGTAACAGGGGCCTTCTCGGCACCGGGGAGCTGTTTTTT. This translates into CASSLFGNRGLLGTGELFF.

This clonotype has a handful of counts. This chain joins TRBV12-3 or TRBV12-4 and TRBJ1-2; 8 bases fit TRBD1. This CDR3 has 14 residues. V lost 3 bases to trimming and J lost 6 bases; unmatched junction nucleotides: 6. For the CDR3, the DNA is TGTGCCAGCAGTTTGTATCGACAGGGGAATGGCTACACCTTC. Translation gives CASSLYRQGNGYTF.

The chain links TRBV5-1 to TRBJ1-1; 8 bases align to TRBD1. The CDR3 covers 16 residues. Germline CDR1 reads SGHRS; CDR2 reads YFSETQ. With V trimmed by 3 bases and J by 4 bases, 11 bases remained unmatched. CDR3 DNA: TGCGCCAGCAGCTCTCCTAGGACAGGGAGGGGCACTGAAGCTTTCTTT. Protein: CASSSPRTGRGTEAFF.

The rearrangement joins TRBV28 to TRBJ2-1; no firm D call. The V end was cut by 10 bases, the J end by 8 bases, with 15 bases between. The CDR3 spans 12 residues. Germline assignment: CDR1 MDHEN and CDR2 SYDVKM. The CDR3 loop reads CANLDGEDEQFF. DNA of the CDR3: TGTGCCAACCTCGATGGGGAAGATGAGCAGTTCTTC.

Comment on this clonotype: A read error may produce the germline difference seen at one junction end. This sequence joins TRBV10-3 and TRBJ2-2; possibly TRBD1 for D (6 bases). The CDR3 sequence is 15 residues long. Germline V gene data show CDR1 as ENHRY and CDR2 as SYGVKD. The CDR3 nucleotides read TGTGCCCTCAGTGAGCCAGGGGCGTACACCGGGGAGCTGTTTTTT. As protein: CALSEPGAYTGELFF.